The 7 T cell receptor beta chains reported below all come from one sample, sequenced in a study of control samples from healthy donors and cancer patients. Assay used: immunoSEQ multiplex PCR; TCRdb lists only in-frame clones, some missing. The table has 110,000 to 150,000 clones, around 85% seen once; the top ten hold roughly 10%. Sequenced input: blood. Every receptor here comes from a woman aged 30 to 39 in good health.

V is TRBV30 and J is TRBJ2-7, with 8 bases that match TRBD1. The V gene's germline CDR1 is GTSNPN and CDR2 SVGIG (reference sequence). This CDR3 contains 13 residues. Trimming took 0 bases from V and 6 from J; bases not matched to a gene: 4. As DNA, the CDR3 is TGTGCCTGGAGTGTACAGGGGGTGGGCGAGCAGTACTTC. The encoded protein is CAWSVQGVGEQYF. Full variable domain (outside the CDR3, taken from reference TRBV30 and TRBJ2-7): SQTIHQWPATLVQPVGSPLSLECTVEGTSNPNLYWYRQAAGRGLQLLFYSVGIGQISSEVPQNLSASRPQDRQFILSSKKLLLSDSGFYLCAWSVQGVGEQYFGPGTRLTVT.

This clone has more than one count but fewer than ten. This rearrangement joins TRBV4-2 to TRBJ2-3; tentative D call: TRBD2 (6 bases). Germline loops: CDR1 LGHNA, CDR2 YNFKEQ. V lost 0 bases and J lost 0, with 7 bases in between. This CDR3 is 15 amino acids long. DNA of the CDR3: TGTGCCAGCAGCCAAGAAGGGACTAGCACAGATACGCAGTATTTT. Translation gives CASSQEGTSTDTQYF.

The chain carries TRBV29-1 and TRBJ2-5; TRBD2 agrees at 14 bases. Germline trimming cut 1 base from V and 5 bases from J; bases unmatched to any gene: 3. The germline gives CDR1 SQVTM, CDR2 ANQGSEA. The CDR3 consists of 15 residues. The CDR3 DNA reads TGCAGCGTTGAAGGACTAGCGGGAGGGGTCGAGACCCAGTACTTC. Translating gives CSVEGLAGGVETQYF.

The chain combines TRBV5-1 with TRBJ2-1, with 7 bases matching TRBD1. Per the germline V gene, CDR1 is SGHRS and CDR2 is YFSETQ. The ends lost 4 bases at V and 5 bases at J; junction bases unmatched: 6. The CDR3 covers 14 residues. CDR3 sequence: CASSLRGSNNEQFF. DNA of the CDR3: TGCGCCAGCAGCCTCAGGGGGTCTAACAATGAGCAGTTCTTC. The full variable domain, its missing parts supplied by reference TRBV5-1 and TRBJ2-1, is KAGVTQTPRYLIKTRGQQVTLSCSPISGHRSVSWYQQTPGQGLQFLFEYFSETQRNKGNFPGRFSGRQFSNSRSEMNVSTLELGDSALYLCASSLRGSNNEQFFGPGTRLTVL.

CDR3 in amino acids: CASSPRDRGPPGYTF. The DNA of the CDR3 is TGTGCCAGCAGTCCTCGGGACAGGGGGCCGCCCGGCTACACCTTC. The rearrangement uses TRBV28 and TRBJ1-2; 12 bases align to TRBD1. V shed 5 bases and J 8 bases; nucleotides not matched to a gene: 9. Germline V CDR1 and CDR2: MDHEN, SYDVKM. This CDR3 is built from 15 residues.

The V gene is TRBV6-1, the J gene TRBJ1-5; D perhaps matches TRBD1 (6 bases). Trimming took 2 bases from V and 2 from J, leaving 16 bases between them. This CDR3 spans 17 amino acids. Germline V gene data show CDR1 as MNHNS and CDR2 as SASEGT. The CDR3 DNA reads TGTGCCAGCAGTGAACCGCGCGGGGGGGCGCGCAATCAGCCCCAGCATTTT. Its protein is CASSEPRGGARNQPQHF.

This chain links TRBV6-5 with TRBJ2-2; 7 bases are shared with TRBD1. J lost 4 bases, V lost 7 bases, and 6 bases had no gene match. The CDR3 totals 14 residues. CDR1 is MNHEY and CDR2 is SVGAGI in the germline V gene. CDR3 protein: CASIRQGSTGELFF. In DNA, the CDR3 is TGTGCCAGCATCCGACAGGGTAGCACCGGGGAGCTGTTTTTT.